The 9 T cell receptor beta chains in this list originate from one sample, sequenced in a study of human T cells and chemical hapten exposure. As to time point: pre-sensitization, week 0. Described treatment: therapeutic diphenylcyclopropenone sensitization with weekly scalp DPC. TCRdb re-derived calls from the RACE reads in MiXCR, one entry per CDR3 protein. The sample shows some 300,000 distinct CDR3 sequences, about 5% of them seen only once. Here the sequenced sample was whole blood, taken in connection with sensitization to the hapten diphenylcyclopropenone (DPC). The receptors come from a woman between 18 and 30 years old with alopecia areata. Some clones in this sample may be carry-over from other donors' samples.

The chain is built from TRBV12-3 or TRBV12-4 and TRBJ2-2; TRBD1 might be the D (5 bases). V lost 8 bases, J lost 1 base, and 14 bases lay in between. The CDR3 is 15 residues long. CDR3 residues: CASGSTTGNTGELFF. CDR3 nucleotide sequence: TGTGCCAGCGGGTCAACTACAGGGAACACCGGGGAGCTGTTTTTT.

The J gene is TRBJ1-4, the V gene TRBV2; D call uncertain. The length of the CDR3 is 13 residues. Germline V CDR1 and CDR2: SNHLY, FYNNEI. Trimming shortened V by 6 bases and J by 8 bases, and 13 bases separated the two germline ends. The CDR3 nucleotides are TGTGCCAGCAGACTCACTGATCGAGAAAAACTGTTTTTT. Its translation is CASRLTDREKLFF.

This clonotype was observed at least ten times. This chain links TRBV12-3 or TRBV12-4 with TRBJ1-1; maybe TRBD1 (6 bases). V was cut by 6 bases and J by 1 base, with 9 bases left in between. CDR3 size: 13 residues. The CDR3 spells CASSLQGNTEAFF. CDR3 nucleotide sequence: TGTGCCAGCAGCTTACAGGGGAACACTGAAGCTTTCTTT.

This clonotype was detected only a few times. The chain recombines TRBV15 with TRBJ2-5; 9 positions match TRBD1. CDR1 and CDR2 from the germline V gene are LNHNV and YYDKDF (reference sequence). There are 14 residues in the CDR3. The trim removed 3 bases at V and 4 bases at J, leaving 3 bases unmatched. CDR3 sequence: CATSRDRGRETQYF. The CDR3 nucleotides read TGTGCCACCAGCAGGGACAGGGGTAGAGAGACCCAGTACTTC.

This clonotype was seen a handful of times. As DNA, the CDR3 is TGTGCCAGCAGTCGACAGGGGCCTAGTGGGGCGACAGATACGCAGTATTTT. Protein product: CASSRQGPSGATDTQYF. The chain recombines TRBV12-3 or TRBV12-4 with TRBJ2-3; TRBD1 agrees at 8 bases. This CDR3 has 17 amino acids. Trimming at V came to 5 bases and at J to 3 bases, leaving 13 bases not matched to a gene.

This clonotype was seen a few times. The V and J genes are TRBV4-1 and TRBJ1-5; no reliable D call. The CDR3 extends over 16 amino acids. Germline V gene data show CDR1 as MGHRA and CDR2 as YSYEKL. The germline V and J ends were trimmed by 0 bases and 7 bases, with 16 bases remaining between them. Here the CDR3 DNA reads TGCGCCAGCAGCCAAGATCAAGTCGAACCAAGGCAGCCCCAGCATTTT. It codes for CASSQDQVEPRQPQHF.

This rearrangement joins TRBV5-1 to TRBJ2-5; 8 positions agree with TRBD2. The CDR3 spans 14 residues. The junction had 3 bases not matched to a gene; V was cut back by 4 bases and J by 1 base. The V gene's germline CDR1 is SGHRS and CDR2 YFSETQ. In DNA form, the CDR3 reads TGCGCCAGCAGCGAGGGGACTAGCCAAGAGACCCAGTACTTC. Protein product: CASSEGTSQETQYF. The full variable domain, with the rest looked up from reference TRBV5-1 and TRBJ2-5, is KAGVTQTPRYLIKTRGQQVTLSCSPISGHRSVSWYQQTPGQGLQFLFEYFSETQRNKGNFPGRFSGRQFSNSRSEMNVSTLELGDSALYLCASSEGTSQETQYFGPGTRLLVL.

This clonotype was picked up one time. The germline gene is not matched at one end of the junction; a read error may be the cause. V gene TRBV7-9 combines with J gene TRBJ1-1; D perhaps matches TRBD1 (5 bases). The CDR3 has 14 residues. Looked up from germline, CDR1 is SEHNR and CDR2 is FQNEAQ (reference sequence). The CDR3 spells CASSDQGENTKAFF. The CDR3 coding sequence is TGTGCCAGCAGTGACCAGGGTGAGAACACTAAAGCTTTCTTT.

This clonotype appeared many times. DNA of the CDR3: TGTGCCAGCAGTCATACAGGGAGATCTTCCTATGGCTACACCTTC. Translating gives CASSHTGRSSYGYTF. V gene TRBV6-2 or TRBV6-3 combines with J gene TRBJ1-2; the D gene is possibly TRBD1 (6 bases). V lost 5 bases and J lost 4, with 17 bases in between. This CDR3 spans 15 amino acids. Germline V CDR1 and CDR2: MNHEY, SVGEGT.